The source of this TCR beta chain is a study of T cell repertoires in cytomegalovirus infection. The CDR3 runs 17 residues. Trimming removed 4 bases from V and 5 bases from J; junction bases left unmatched: 13. This clonotype was observed a handful of times. The antigen remains undetermined. Via MiXCR, TCRdb re-called the reads, giving one row per CDR3 protein. The sample holds about 330,000 distinct CDR3 sequences, just under 35% seen once. The chain couples TRBV23-1 to TRBJ2-5, with 10 bases that match TRBD2. Being an ORF, TRBV23-1 has a function that is uncertain. Source: cultured PBMCs, taken from culture after CMV antigen stimulation. The clonotype was recovered from a human donor in good health (CMV status not recorded). Some clones in this sample may be carry-over from other donors' samples. CDR3 protein: CASSRPLSGRILETQYF. The CDR3 nucleotides are TGCGCCAGCAGTCGTCCCCTTAGCGGGAGGATTTTGGAGACCCAGTACTTC.